The present entry profiles one TCR beta chain with its context. Its specificity is not known. This record comes from a study of a mutant IDH1 vaccine in newly diagnosed glioma. On the study more broadly: Every participant had undergone radiotherapy, temozolomide, or both before, and most underwent both. Study-level findings and limits: With respect to changes in top peripheral T cell clonotypes, pseudoprogression seemed unrelated.

Time point: baseline, week 1 (first vaccination visit). As to treatment: pre-vaccination baseline after standard-of-care therapy. Donors had new WHO grade 3 or 4 IDH1-mutant, ATRX-lost astrocytomas. Assay: immunoSEQ multiplex PCR; the TCRdb copy retains only in-frame clones and omits some. The sample lists 92,000 or so clones, 82% occurring once. The CDR3 runs 13 residues. CDR1 and CDR2 (germline): SGHVS, FQNEAQ. V lost 3 bases and J lost 5, with 7 bases in between. This clonotype was obtained from a man aged 35 to 55 with glioma. Some clones in this sample may be carry-over from other donors' samples. The chain joins TRBV7-8 to TRBJ1-4; D remains unclear. The material was PBMCs, obtained from a glioma patient treated with radiotherapy, temozolomide or both. This CDR3 reads CASSLIGNEKLFF. CDR3 coding DNA: TGTGCCAGCAGCTTGATCGGGAATGAAAAACTGTTTTTT.